Sequencing of this T cell receptor (beta chain) was carried out in a study of blood T cell repertoires in COVID-19. CDR1 is LNHDA, CDR2 SQIVND, per germline (reference sequence). The ends were cut back, 4 bases at V and 0 bases at J, with 9 bases in the middle. CDR3 length: 14 residues. Assay: immunoSEQ multiplex PCR; the TCRdb copy retains only in-frame clones and omits some. The table has about 280,000 clones, 85% seen once. V gene TRBV19 combines with J gene TRBJ1-1, with a possible D match to TRBD1 (5 bases). The source material was peripheral blood. This sequence originates from a man aged 50 to 60 with active or convalescent COVID-19. The CDR3 region has the DNA TGTGCCAGTAGTAATGCAGGGTTGAACACTGAAGCTTTCTTT. This sequence encodes CASSNAGLNTEAFF.